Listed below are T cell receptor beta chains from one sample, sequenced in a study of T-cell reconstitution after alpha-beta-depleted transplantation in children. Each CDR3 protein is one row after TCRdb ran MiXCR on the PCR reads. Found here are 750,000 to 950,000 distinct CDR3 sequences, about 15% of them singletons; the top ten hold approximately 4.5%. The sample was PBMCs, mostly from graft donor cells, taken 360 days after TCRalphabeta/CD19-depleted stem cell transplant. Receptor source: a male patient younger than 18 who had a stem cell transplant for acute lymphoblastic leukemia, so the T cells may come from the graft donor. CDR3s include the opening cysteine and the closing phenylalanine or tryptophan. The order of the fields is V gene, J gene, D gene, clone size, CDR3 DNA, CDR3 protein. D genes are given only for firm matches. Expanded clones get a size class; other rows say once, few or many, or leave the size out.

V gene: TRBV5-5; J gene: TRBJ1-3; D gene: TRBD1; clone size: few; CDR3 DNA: TGTGCCAGCAGCTCACACCCGACAGGGGTCTCTGGAAACACCATATATTTT; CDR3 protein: CASSSHPTGVSGNTIYF
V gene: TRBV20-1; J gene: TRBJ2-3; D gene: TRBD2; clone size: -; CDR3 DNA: TGCAGTGCTCCCCGACTAGCGGGGAGTATCACAGATACGCAGTATTTT; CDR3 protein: CSAPRLAGSITDTQYF
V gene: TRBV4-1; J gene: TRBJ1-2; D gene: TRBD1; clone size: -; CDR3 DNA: TGCGCCAGCAGCCAGTTTAAGGGGGCGCGTGGCTACACCTTC; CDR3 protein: CASSQFKGARGYTF
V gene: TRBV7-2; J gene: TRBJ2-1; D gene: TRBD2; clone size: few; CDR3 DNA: TGTGCCAGCAGCTTAGCTCCGGGACTAGCGGGACTTTACAATGAGCAGTTCTTC; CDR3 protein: CASSLAPGLAGLYNEQFF
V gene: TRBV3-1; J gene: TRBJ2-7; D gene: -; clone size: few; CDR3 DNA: TGTGCCAGCAGCCAAGAGCTGAGGTTTGAGGAGCAGTACTTC; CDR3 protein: CASSQELRFEEQYF
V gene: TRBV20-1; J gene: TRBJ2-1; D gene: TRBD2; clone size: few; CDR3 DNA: TGCAGTGCTCGCCCCCGCCGGGTAGCGGGAGTTTACAATGAGCAGTTCTTC; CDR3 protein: CSARPRRVAGVYNEQFF
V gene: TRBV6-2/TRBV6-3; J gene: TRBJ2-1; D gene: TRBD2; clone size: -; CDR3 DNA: TGTGCCAGCACTCCTAGCGGGAGCAACTACAATGAGCAGTTCTTC; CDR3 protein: CASTPSGSNYNEQFF
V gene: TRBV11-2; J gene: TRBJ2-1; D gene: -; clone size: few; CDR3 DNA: TGTGCCAGCAGCCGGCTGGGAGCATCCAATGAGCAGTTCTTC; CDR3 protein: CASSRLGASNEQFF
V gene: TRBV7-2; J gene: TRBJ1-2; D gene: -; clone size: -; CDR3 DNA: TGTGCCAGCAGCTTAGGGGGCGGGGGGCAGTATGGCTACACCTTC; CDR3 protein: CASSLGGGGQYGYTF
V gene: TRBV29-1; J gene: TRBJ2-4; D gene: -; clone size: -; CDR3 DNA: TGCAGCGTTGAAGATCAGGGCCCACCTACCTTC; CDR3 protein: CSVEDQGPPTF
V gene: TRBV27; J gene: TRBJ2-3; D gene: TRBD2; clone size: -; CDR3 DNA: TGTGCCAGCAGTCCCCCGTGGGAGGGCCGCACAGATACGCAGTATTTT; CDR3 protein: CASSPPWEGRTDTQYF
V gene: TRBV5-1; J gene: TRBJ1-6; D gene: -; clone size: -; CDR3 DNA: TGCGCCAGCAGCCTTCAGTGGACAGAGAATTCACCCCTCCACTTT; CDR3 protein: CASSLQWTENSPLHF
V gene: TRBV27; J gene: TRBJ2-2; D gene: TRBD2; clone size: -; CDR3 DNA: TGTGCCAGCAGTTTTCGGCGGGAGTACACCGGGGAGCTGTTTTTT; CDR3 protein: CASSFRREYTGELFF
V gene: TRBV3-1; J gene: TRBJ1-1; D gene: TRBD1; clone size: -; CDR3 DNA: TGTGCCAGCAGCCGGACAGGGGCCGACACTGAAGCTTTCTTT; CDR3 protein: CASSRTGADTEAFF
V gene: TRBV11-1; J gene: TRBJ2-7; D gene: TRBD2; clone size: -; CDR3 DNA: TGTGCCAGCAGCTTAGAGACTAGCGGGAGTCTTCACCCCTACGAGCAGTACTTC; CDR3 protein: CASSLETSGSLHPYEQYF
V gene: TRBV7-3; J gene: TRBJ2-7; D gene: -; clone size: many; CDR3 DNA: TGTGCCAGCAGCTCCACAGGGAGCGAGCAGTACTTC; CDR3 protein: CASSSTGSEQYF
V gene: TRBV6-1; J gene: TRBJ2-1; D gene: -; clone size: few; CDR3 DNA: TGTGCCAGCAGTGATCGGGGGCTTGAGCAGTTCTTC; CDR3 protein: CASSDRGLEQFF
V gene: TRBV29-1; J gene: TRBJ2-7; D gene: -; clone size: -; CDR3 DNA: TGCAGCGCTATCCCCCGGTGGCCTTACGAGCAGTACTTC; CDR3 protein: CSAIPRWPYEQYF
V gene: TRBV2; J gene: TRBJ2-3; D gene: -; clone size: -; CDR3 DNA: TGTGCCAGCAGTGAAGTCCGAGTTATTGGAGGGGGGGCGGATACGCAGTATTTT; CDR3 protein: CASSEVRVIGGGADTQYF
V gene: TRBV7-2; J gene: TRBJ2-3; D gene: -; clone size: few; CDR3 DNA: TGTGCCAGCAGCTTCGGACTAAGGCGGTCAGATACGCAGTATTTT; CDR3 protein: CASSFGLRRSDTQYF
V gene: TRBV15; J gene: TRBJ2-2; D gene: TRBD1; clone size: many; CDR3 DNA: TGTGCCACCAGCAGCCCGACAGGGGGCTGGGTAAGGACCGGGGAGCTGTTTTTT; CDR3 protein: CATSSPTGGWVRTGELFF
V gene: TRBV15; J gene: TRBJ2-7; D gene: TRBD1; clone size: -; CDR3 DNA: TGTGCCACCAGCAGAGGGGACAGGGCCTACGAGCAGTACTTC; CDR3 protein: CATSRGDRAYEQYF
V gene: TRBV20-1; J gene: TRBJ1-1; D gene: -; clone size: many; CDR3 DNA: TGCAGTGCTAGCCGGGACACGGGTGAAGCTTTCTTT; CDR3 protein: CSASRDTGEAFF
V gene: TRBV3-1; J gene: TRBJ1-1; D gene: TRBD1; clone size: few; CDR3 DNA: TGTGCCAGCAGCTCCCGGACAGGAATGAACACTGAAGCTTTCTTT; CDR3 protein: CASSSRTGMNTEAFF
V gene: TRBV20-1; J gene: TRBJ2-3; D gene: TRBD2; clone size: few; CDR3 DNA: TGCAGTGCTAGAGAACTAGCGAGACGCACAGATACGCAGTATTTT; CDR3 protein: CSARELARRTDTQYF
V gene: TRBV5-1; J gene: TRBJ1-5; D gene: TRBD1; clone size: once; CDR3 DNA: TGCGCCAGCAGCCCGTCGGGACAGGGAGTAAATCAGCCCCAGCATTTT; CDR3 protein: CASSPSGQGVNQPQHF
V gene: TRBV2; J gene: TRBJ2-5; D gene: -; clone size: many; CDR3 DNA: TGTGCCAGCAGTGAAGCGGGGGAGACCCAGTACTTC; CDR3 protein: CASSEAGETQYF
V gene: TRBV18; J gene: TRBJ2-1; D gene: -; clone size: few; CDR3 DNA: TGTGCCAGCTCACCCCCCGTAATCGCAACGAACGGGGATGAGCAGTTCTTC; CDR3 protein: CASSPPVIATNGDEQFF